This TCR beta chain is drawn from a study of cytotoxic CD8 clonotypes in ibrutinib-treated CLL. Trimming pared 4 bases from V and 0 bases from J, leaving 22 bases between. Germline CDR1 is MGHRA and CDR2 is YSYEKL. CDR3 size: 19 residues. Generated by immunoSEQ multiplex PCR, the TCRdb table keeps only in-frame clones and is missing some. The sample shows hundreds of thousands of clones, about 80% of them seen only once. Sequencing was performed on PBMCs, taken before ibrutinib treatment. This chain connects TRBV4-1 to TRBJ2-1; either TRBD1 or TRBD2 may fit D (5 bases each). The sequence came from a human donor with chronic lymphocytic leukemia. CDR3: CASSPAPLSSDSSYNEQFF. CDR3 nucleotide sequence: TGCGCCAGCAGCCCCGCCCCTTTGAGTAGCGACAGCTCCTACAATGAGCAGTTCTTC.